This record concerns one TCR beta chain sequence. Antigen specificity is unknown. Attached unique molecular identifiers marked individual cDNA molecules. TCRdb ran MiXCR on the 5' RACE reads and lists one entry per CDR3 protein. Of 70,000 to 95,000 distinct CDR3 sequences in the sample, approximately 14% are singletons; the top ten hold 0.45% to 0.75%. Germline CDR1 is LGHDT and CDR2 is YNNKEL (reference sequence). The CDR3 totals 15 residues. V lost 1 base to trimming and J lost 1 base, with 5 bases between them. The data were taken from a study of early T cells in non-severe SARS-CoV-2 infection. Whole-study context: Chains from this unsorted whole-blood bulk RNA could not be paired.

Study results and limitations: Clonotype matching in VDJdb favored anti-spike CD8 responses and did not capture private and CD4 specificities.

The V and J genes are TRBV3-1 and TRBJ2-6; no clear D. The source of this sequence is an adult who was a healthcare worker with PCR-confirmed SARS-CoV-2 infection or an uninfected control (not recorded which). The specimen was whole blood. This CDR3 is CASSQGRSGANVLTF. The CDR3 nucleotides are TGTGCCAGCAGCCAAGGAAGATCTGGGGCCAACGTCCTGACTTTC.